These 24 T cell receptor beta chains came from one sample sequenced in a study of Ad26.COV2.S vaccination and SARS-CoV-2 variants. Libraries were prepared by immunoSEQ multiplex PCR; TCRdb keeps only in-frame clonotypes and omits some of them. Of about 440,000 clones in the sample, roughly 88% are singletons; the top ten hold roughly 4.3%. Stated treatment: approximately 18 received Ad26.COV2.S at low or high dose, single or two shots; roughly 5 received placebo; per-sample allocation not given. Day 63 following the first vaccine or placebo injection was when the samples were taken. The source material was peripheral blood, sampled in a trial of Ad26.COV2.S vaccine versus placebo. The receptors were sampled from a person between 18 and 59 years old who received the Ad26.COV2.S COVID-19 vaccine or a placebo.

There are a few counts of this clone. The J gene is TRBJ1-6, the V gene TRBV9, with D unresolved. Germline loops: CDR1 SGDLS, CDR2 YYNGEE. V lost 0 bases and J 7 bases, leaving 17 bases between the germline ends. This CDR3 contains 17 residues. CDR3 sequence: CASSVDLGPTPNSPLHF. CDR3 in DNA: TGTGCCAGCAGCGTAGACCTAGGACCCACGCCGAATTCACCCCTCCACTTT.

V usage is TRBV6-5 and J usage is TRBJ2-7; D tentatively fits TRBD1 or TRBD2 (5 bases each). Trimming cost V 0 bases and J 2 bases, with 11 bases left between them. The length of the CDR3 is 15 residues. Germline V lookup: CDR1 MNHEY, CDR2 SVGAGI. The CDR3: CASSYSRGTPYEQYF. The CDR3 bases are TGTGCCAGCAGTTACTCGAGAGGGACCCCCTACGAGCAGTACTTC.

The sample holds one count of this clone. J is TRBJ2-2 and V is TRBV7-9; tentative D call: TRBD1 (6 bases). The CDR3 spans 16 residues. Trimming shortened V by 5 bases and J by 2 bases, and 15 bases separated the two germline ends. Germline loops: CDR1 SEHNR, CDR2 FQNEAQ (reference sequence). CDR3 loop: CASSGETGSNTGELFF. CDR3 coding DNA: TGTGCCAGCAGCGGAGAGACAGGATCTAACACCGGGGAGCTGTTTTTT.

The chain has TRBV27 and TRBJ2-1, with D perhaps TRBD1 (5 bases). The CDR3 totals 13 residues. Germline V gene sequence: CDR1 MNHEY, CDR2 SMNVEV (reference sequence). The V gene lost 3 bases and the J gene lost 6 bases, with 9 bases spanning the gap. This CDR3 reads CASSLGTGNEQFF. The CDR3 DNA reads as TGTGCCAGCAGTTTGGGAACAGGCAATGAGCAGTTCTTC.

The chain is built from TRBV4-2 and TRBJ2-5; 16 bases align to TRBD2. The CDR3 consists of 17 residues. After removal of 4 bases from V and 5 bases from J, the junction contained 7 bases not matched to a gene. Germline CDR1 is LGHNA and CDR2 is YNFKEQ. CDR3 sequence: CASSLGTSGRAWETQYF. Here the CDR3 DNA reads TGTGCCAGCAGCCTGGGGACTAGCGGGAGGGCCTGGGAGACCCAGTACTTC.

The V call is TRBV28, the J call TRBJ2-4, with TRBD1 matching 10 bases. Germline V gives CDR1 MDHEN, CDR2 SYDVKM. The CDR3 extends over 18 amino acids. Trimming took 2 bases from V and 1 from J; bases not matched to a gene: 8. The CDR3: CASSLGTGAEGAKNIQYF. The CDR3 bases are TGTGCCAGCAGTTTAGGGACAGGGGCCGAAGGGGCCAAAAACATTCAGTACTTC.

This clone was seen only once. The chain is built from TRBV5-1 and TRBJ1-1, with D uncertain. The CDR3 extends over 11 amino acids. V gave up 4 bases and J gave up 1 base, with 2 bases separating them. CDR1 and CDR2 from the germline V gene are SGHRS and YFSETQ. CDR3 protein: CASSGNTEAFF. The CDR3 DNA sequence: TGCGCCAGCAGCGGGAACACTGAAGCTTTCTTT. Full variable domain (missing parts from reference TRBV5-1 and TRBJ1-1): KAGVTQTPRYLIKTRGQQVTLSCSPISGHRSVSWYQQTPGQGLQFLFEYFSETQRNKGNFPGRFSGRQFSNSRSEMNVSTLELGDSALYLCASSGNTEAFFGQGTRLTVV.

As regards this clone: Distinct nucleotide sequences in the sample also encode this CDR3. CDR3 sequence: CASSLVSDTQYF. The CDR3 coding sequence is TGTGCCAGCAGCTTAGTCTCAGATACGCAGTATTTT. The chain carries TRBV11-2 and TRBJ2-3; D not resolved. CDR1 and CDR2 (germline): SGHAT, FQNNGV. V lost 1 base and J lost 4, with 3 bases in between. The CDR3 covers 12 residues.

This clone showed up just once. The chain links TRBV6-5 to TRBJ2-2, with 7 bases lining up with TRBD2. CDR1 and CDR2 (germline): MNHEY, SVGAGI. This CDR3 is built from 15 residues. Germline trimming cut 7 bases from V and 3 bases from J; bases unmatched to any gene: 8. CDR3 nucleotide sequence: TGTGCCAGCACTCTGCGGGAGCGGGACACCGGGGAGCTGTTTTTT. Residues: CASTLRERDTGELFF.

V usage is TRBV28 and J usage is TRBJ2-3; D ambiguous. This CDR3 has 12 residues. Per germline, CDR1 MDHEN and CDR2 SYDVKM. The V end was cut by 3 bases, the J end by 5 bases, with 6 bases between. CDR3 sequence: CASSLSGDTQYF. As DNA, the CDR3 is TGTGCCAGCAGTTTGTCCGGAGATACGCAGTATTTT.

The genes are TRBV28 and TRBJ1-4, with D perhaps TRBD1 (6 bases). V lost 5 bases, J lost 10 bases, and 14 bases lay in between. This CDR3 region has 13 residues. Germline CDR1 MDHEN, CDR2 SYDVKM. For the CDR3, the DNA is TGTGCCAGCAGTCAACAAGGGGGGGGAAAACTGTTTTTT. Protein: CASSQQGGGKLFF.

The V call is TRBV9, the J call TRBJ2-3; 7 bases are shared with TRBD2. Germline assignment: CDR1 SGDLS and CDR2 YYNGEE. CDR3 length: 16 amino acids. Trimming cost V 4 bases and J 0 bases; bases outside gene matches: 8. The CDR3 coding sequence is TGTGCCAGCAGCCGGTTCGGGACTACCAGCACAGATACGCAGTATTTT. As protein: CASSRFGTTSTDTQYF.

The gene calls are TRBV19 and TRBJ2-1; D may be TRBD2 (6 bases). V dropped 0 bases and J dropped 5 bases, with 11 bases sitting between them. The germline CDR1 and CDR2 sequences are LNHDA and SQIVND (reference sequence). The CDR3 contains 15 residues. In DNA, the CDR3 is TGTGCCAGTAGTATAGAGGAGGGCCATCACAATGAGCAGTTCTTC. This codes for CASSIEEGHHNEQFF.

This chain links TRBV13 with TRBJ2-2, with 10 bases matching TRBD1. The junction had 9 bases not matched to a gene; V was cut back by 5 bases and J by 6 bases. The V gene's germline CDR1 is PRHDT and CDR2 FYEKMQ (reference sequence). There are 16 residues in the CDR3. The CDR3 is CASSQQDRGRAGELFF. CDR3 DNA: TGTGCCAGCAGCCAACAAGACAGGGGGCGCGCCGGGGAGCTGTTTTTT. Full variable domain (remainder filled in from reference TRBV13 and TRBJ2-2): AAGVIQSPRHLIKEKRETATLKCYPIPRHDTVYWYQQGPGQDPQFLISFYEKMQSDKGSIPDRFSAQQFSDYHSELNMSSLELGDSALYFCASSQQDRGRAGELFFGEGSRLTVL.

V usage is TRBV9 and J usage is TRBJ1-4, with D unclear. This CDR3 is built from 14 residues. V lost 4 bases and J 8 bases, leaving 15 bases between the germline ends. Germline V gene sequence: CDR1 SGDLS, CDR2 YYNGEE. CDR3 region: CASSPTGPREKLFF. In nucleotides, the CDR3 is TGTGCCAGCAGCCCTACCGGGCCACGGGAAAAACTGTTTTTT.

This chain uses TRBV16 with TRBJ2-4; D may be TRBD1 or TRBD2 (5 bases each). This CDR3 has 14 amino acids. Germline V lookup: CDR1 KGHSY, CDR2 FQNENV. Trimming removed 0 bases at V and 9 bases at J, with 12 bases between. CDR3 sequence reads: CASSQSGDVGIQYF. The CDR3, as DNA: TGTGCCAGCAGCCAATCGGGGGACGTGGGCATTCAGTACTTC.

The V and J genes are TRBV27 and TRBJ2-7; no firm D call. V lost 6 bases, J lost 7 bases, and 7 bases lay in between. CDR1 and CDR2 (germline): MNHEY, SMNVEV (reference sequence). The CDR3 loop spans 10 amino acids. The CDR3 region has the DNA TGTGCCAGCAGAACACGGGAGCAGTACTTC. Residues: CASRTREQYF.

The chain is built from TRBV5-1 and TRBJ1-1; D is uncertain. The CDR3 has 15 amino acids. The germline CDR1 and CDR2 sequences are SGHRS and YFSETQ. The V end was cut by 1 base, the J end by 2 bases, with 12 bases between. CDR3 in amino acids: CASSLRQNVNTEAFF. As DNA, the CDR3 is TGCGCCAGCAGCTTGAGACAAAATGTAAACACTGAAGCTTTCTTT. Full variable domain (missing parts from reference TRBV5-1 and TRBJ1-1): KAGVTQTPRYLIKTRGQQVTLSCSPISGHRSVSWYQQTPGQGLQFLFEYFSETQRNKGNFPGRFSGRQFSNSRSEMNVSTLELGDSALYLCASSLRQNVNTEAFFGQGTRLTVV.

The chain links TRBV28 to TRBJ2-3; D uncertain. The CDR3 has 12 residues. V shed 3 bases and J shed 8 bases, with 9 bases lying between them. Germline V lookup: CDR1 MDHEN, CDR2 SYDVKM. CDR3 region: CASSLKASTQYF. DNA for the CDR3: TGTGCCAGCAGTTTGAAAGCGAGTACGCAGTATTTT.

The J gene is TRBJ1-5, the V gene TRBV2; the match to TRBD1 covers 7 bases. This CDR3 region has 17 residues. V was clipped by 6 bases and J by 2 bases; unmatched bases: 13. Germline-derived CDR1 and CDR2 are SNHLY and FYNNEI. CDR3 protein: CASSPTNRGWGNQPQHF. In DNA, the CDR3 is TGTGCCAGCAGCCCGACCAACAGGGGCTGGGGCAATCAGCCCCAGCATTTT.

The J gene is TRBJ2-1, the V gene TRBV7-8, with 12 nucleotides matching TRBD2. The V and J ends lost 5 bases and 7 bases, in that order; junction bases with no gene match: 6. Germline CDR1 SGHVS, CDR2 FQNEAQ. CDR3 length: 15 residues. The CDR3 here is CASSMTSGRGNEQFF. The CDR3 DNA is TGTGCCAGCAGCATGACTAGCGGGAGAGGGAATGAGCAGTTCTTC.

The V call is TRBV6-5, the J call TRBJ2-7; 9 nucleotides match TRBD1. Germline V gene sequence: CDR1 MNHEY, CDR2 SVGAGI. The trim removed 4 bases at V and 6 bases at J, leaving 4 bases unmatched. The CDR3 length is 13 residues. CDR3: CASSSGTGSEQYF. The CDR3 DNA reads as TGTGCCAGCAGTTCCGGGACAGGGTCCGAGCAGTACTTC.

J is TRBJ2-5 and V is TRBV11-2; 9 bases map to TRBD1. This CDR3 contains 15 residues. V trimming: 1 base; J trimming: 5 bases; junction bases outside the gene matches: 5. Germline lookup yields CDR1 SGHAT and CDR2 FQNNGV. The CDR3 DNA reads as TGTGCCAGCAGCTTAGGGGACAGGGTAGGGGAGACCCAGTACTTC. It is translated as CASSLGDRVGETQYF.

This clone was counted a few times. This chain links TRBV6-2 or TRBV6-3 with TRBJ2-3; possibly TRBD1 or TRBD2 for D (5 bases each). Germline lookup yields CDR1 MNHEY and CDR2 SVGEGT. The CDR3 sequence is 15 residues long. Trimming took off 6 bases at V and 5 bases at J, with 18 bases between the two ends. The CDR3 reads CASSGDHPRLDTQYF. DNA for the CDR3: TGTGCCAGCAGCGGGGACCACCCCCGGTTAGATACGCAGTATTTT.